The TCR beta chain under discussion was sequenced for a study of T cells in Graves' hyperthyroidism and ophthalmopathy. This clonotype came up many times. Its antigen is unknown. Study-wide results and caveats: Ophthalmopathy was separated from stable hyperthyroidism by a 13 V-J model. Progression to ophthalmopathy was predicted a median of 6.5 months early.

Amplification yielded TCR beta CDR3 regions, with RNA transcripts as the source. When the TCR CDR3 underwent first-round RT-PCR, the HTBI primer set was used. TCRdb analysed the multiplex PCR reads with MiXCR anew, one entry per CDR3 protein. The sample has fewer than 450,000 distinct CDR3 sequences; roughly 20% are singletons. Clinical symptoms, serum thyroxine, TRAb, thyroid ultrasound and orbital computed tomography informed diagnoses. With 7 bases clipped from V and 2 bases from J, the junction kept 8 bases outside the gene matches. This CDR3 spans 15 amino acids. The sample taken for sequencing was blood. The rearrangement uses TRBV12-3 or TRBV12-4 and TRBJ2-3; 8 bases map to TRBD2. The source of this sequence is a young man with Graves' ophthalmopathy. Here the CDR3 reads CASMMAAGVTDTQYF. The CDR3 DNA is TGTGCCAGCATGATGGCAGCGGGGGTCACAGATACGCAGTATTTT.